This TCR beta chain was profiled in a study of shared clonotypes between healthy human individuals. Study-level findings and limits: The four-donor shared clonotypes exceeded non-shared clonotypes in generation probability, with non-shared ones scoring lower. Blood was the only sampled material, and tissue repertoires likely differ. Between four donors, naive CD4 clonotypes were shared at a level of approximately 5%.

The ends lost 5 bases at V and 4 bases at J; junction bases unmatched: 16. Germline-derived CDR1 and CDR2 are SGHVS and FQNEAQ. This CDR3 has 17 amino acids. This clone has a single count. Its antigen is as yet unknown. Measured with immunoSEQ multiplex PCR; TCRdb has only the in-frame clones, and not every one. Found here are approximately 2.4 million clones, nearly 97% of them singletons; the top ten hold less than 0.15%. This TCR was sampled from a man aged 18 to 29 in good health. Material: naive CD4+ T cells sorted from blood. Stated subset: CD45RA+ positively selected. J is TRBJ1-1 and V is TRBV7-8; 7 bases fit TRBD1. The CDR3 DNA reads as TGTGCCAGCAGCGCGACCGGGACAGCTATAAAGGGCACTGAAGCTTTCTTT. It specifies CASSATGTAIKGTEAFF.